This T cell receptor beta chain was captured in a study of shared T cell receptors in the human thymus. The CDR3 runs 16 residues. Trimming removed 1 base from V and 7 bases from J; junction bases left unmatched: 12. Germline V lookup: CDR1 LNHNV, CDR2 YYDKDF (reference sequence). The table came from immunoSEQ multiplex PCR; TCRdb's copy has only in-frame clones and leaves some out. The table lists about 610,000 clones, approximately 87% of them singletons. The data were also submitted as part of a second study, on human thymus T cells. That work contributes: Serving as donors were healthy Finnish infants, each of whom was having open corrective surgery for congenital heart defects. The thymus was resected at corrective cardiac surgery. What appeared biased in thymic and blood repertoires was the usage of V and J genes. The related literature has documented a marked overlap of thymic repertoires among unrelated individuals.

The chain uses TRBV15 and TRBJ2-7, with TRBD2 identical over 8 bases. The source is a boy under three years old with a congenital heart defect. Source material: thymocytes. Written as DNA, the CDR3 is TGTGCCACCAGCAGAGTTCGAACGGGAGGGCCAAAGGAGCAGTACTTC. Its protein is CATSRVRTGGPKEQYF.